The TCR beta chain under discussion was sequenced for a study of blood T cell repertoires in COVID-19. Study summary: Acute-phase and convalescent COVID-19 samples originated in the United States, Italy and Spain. T cells, B-cell-depleted T cells, or PBMCs provided the cDNA or gDNA that served as material.

Per the original methods: Using reference gene primer amplification, nucleated cell counts were estimated. TCRdb keeps only in-frame clones here, not all; method: immunoSEQ multiplex PCR. V, J and clone size were drawn from that table, and D and trimming were deduced from the DNA. This table holds about 250,000 clones, about 86% found once. The V segment lost 5 bases and the J segment 3 bases; nucleotides outside the gene matches: 5. Germline V gene sequence: CDR1 LNHDA, CDR2 SQIVND (reference sequence). This CDR3 is 15 amino acids long. The clonotype was recovered from a man aged 80 or over with acute or convalescent COVID-19. The V call is TRBV19, the J call TRBJ1-4, with 8 bases fitting TRBD1. Sequencing was done on a sample of peripheral blood. In DNA form, the CDR3 reads TGTGCCAGTAGTCGTCAGGGGGCGGCTAATGAAAAACTGTTTTTT. This encodes CASSRQGAANEKLFF.